These 22 T cell receptor beta chains were sequenced from one sample in a study of shared clonotypes between healthy human individuals. Here immunoSEQ multiplex PCR was the method, and the copy in TCRdb shows in-frame clones only, minus some. The sample yields hundreds of thousands of clones, 90% to 97% seen once. Sequencing was performed on naive CD4+ T cells sorted from blood. Subset given: CD45RA+ positively selected. These receptors all come from a woman in her thirties in good health.

The chain links TRBV19 to TRBJ1-5, with 9 bases fitting TRBD1. CDR3 length: 16 amino acids. Looked up from germline, CDR1 is LNHDA and CDR2 is SQIVND (reference sequence). V shed 9 bases, J shed 1 base, and the junction held 10 bases outside the gene matches. This CDR3 is CASRDRVLQSNQPQHF. The CDR3 nucleotides are TGTGCCAGCCGGGACAGGGTTTTACAAAGCAATCAGCCCCAGCATTTT.

This chain joins TRBV4-1 and TRBJ2-1; possibly TRBD2 for D (5 bases). The CDR3 is made up of 16 amino acids. Germline V gene sequence: CDR1 MGHRA, CDR2 YSYEKL. V was pared by 4 bases and J by 0 bases, with 13 bases between. The CDR3 DNA follows: TGCGCCAGCAGCCGTGGACTGGTGAGCTCCTACAATGAGCAGTTCTTC. It specifies CASSRGLVSSYNEQFF.

This chain uses TRBV11-2 with TRBJ2-2; 11 positions match TRBD1. This CDR3 contains 15 residues. Germline CDR1 reads SGHAT; CDR2 reads FQNNGV. Losses at the gene ends were 5 bases for V and 6 bases for J; bases not matched to a gene: 5. CDR3 bases: TGTGCCAGCAGCGGCGGGACAGGGGGTCCCGGGGAGCTGTTTTTT. It encodes CASSGGTGGPGELFF.

The chain combines TRBV7-2 with TRBJ2-1; perhaps TRBD2 as D (6 bases). V was trimmed by 1 base and J by 8 bases, leaving 21 bases between them. The CDR3 has 17 residues. Germline V gives CDR1 SGHTA, CDR2 FQGNSA. CDR3 protein: CASSLVGRDGSRHEQFF. Here the CDR3 DNA reads TGTGCCAGCAGCTTAGTGGGGCGGGATGGTAGTCGTCATGAGCAGTTCTTC.

The chain joins TRBV27 to TRBJ2-2; D remains ambiguous. The CDR3 runs to 13 residues. V gave up 2 bases and J gave up 4 bases, with 5 bases separating them. CDR1 MNHEY and CDR2 SMNVEV come from the germline V gene (reference sequence). The CDR3 nucleotides are TGTGCCAGCAGTTTAACGGGCACCGGGGAGCTGTTTTTT. It is translated as CASSLTGTGELFF.

The CDR3 protein is CASSYDHTQYF. Here the CDR3 DNA reads TGTGCCAGCAGTTACGATCATACGCAGTATTTT. The rearrangement joins TRBV6-5 to TRBJ2-3, with D hard to call. V lost 2 bases and J lost 7, with 4 bases in between. Germline CDR1 and CDR2: MNHEY and SVGAGI. The CDR3 extends over 11 amino acids.

The genes are TRBV28 and TRBJ1-2; TRBD1 might be the D (6 bases). The CDR3 is made up of 16 amino acids. Germline V gives CDR1 MDHEN, CDR2 SYDVKM. V was cut by 5 bases and J by 0 bases, with 16 bases left in between. The CDR3 loop is CASSPPAGDTNYGYTF. The CDR3 nucleotides are TGTGCCAGCAGTCCGCCTGCGGGGGACACTAACTATGGCTACACCTTC.

This chain links TRBV19 with TRBJ2-5; the D gene is possibly TRBD2 (6 bases). Per the germline V gene, CDR1 is LNHDA and CDR2 is SQIVND (reference sequence). The CDR3 has 14 residues. V lost 8 bases and J 5 bases, leaving 18 bases between the germline ends. The CDR3 nucleotides read TGTGCCAGTGCCCCTCCGGGAGTCGGGGAGACCCAGTACTTC. As protein: CASAPPGVGETQYF.

The chain combines TRBV6-4 with TRBJ1-3, with D hard to call. Germline lookup yields CDR1 MRHNA and CDR2 SNTAGT. The V gene lost 2 bases and the J gene lost 0 bases, with 17 bases spanning the gap. The CDR3 has 18 residues. CDR3 protein: CASSDASVWGSSGNTIYF. The CDR3 region has the DNA TGTGCCAGCAGTGACGCAAGCGTCTGGGGAAGCTCTGGAAACACCATATATTTT.

The rearrangement links TRBV14 to TRBJ1-6; D might be TRBD1 (5 bases). This CDR3 has 14 amino acids. The germline gives CDR1 SGHDN, CDR2 FVKESK. The V end was cut by 8 bases, the J end by 11 bases, with 19 bases between. CDR3 loop: CASGPSGWSTPLHF. CDR3 coding DNA: TGTGCCAGCGGGCCCTCAGGGTGGTCAACACCCCTCCACTTT.

CDR3 nucleotide sequence: TGCGCCAGCAGCTTGGGACTAAAGGCCTTCACAGATACGCAGTATTTT. This translates into CASSLGLKAFTDTQYF. V gene TRBV5-1 combines with J gene TRBJ2-3, with D perhaps TRBD2 (5 bases). CDR1 and CDR2 (germline): SGHRS, YFSETQ. The CDR3 has 16 residues. Trimming shortened V by 0 bases and J by 2 bases, and 13 bases separated the two germline ends.

This clone was found once. This CDR3 reads CASMQSNTGELFF. The CDR3 region has the DNA TGTGCCAGCATGCAGTCGAACACCGGGGAGCTGTTTTTT. The chain is built from TRBV28 and TRBJ2-2; D is unclear. Germline V CDR1 and CDR2: MDHEN, SYDVKM. The length of the CDR3 is 13 residues. V was pared by 7 bases and J by 0 bases, with 6 bases between.

The CDR3 sequence: CASRRDRGPFNEQFF. The CDR3 nucleotides read TGTGCCAGCAGACGGGACAGGGGGCCTTTCAATGAGCAGTTCTTC. This sequence joins TRBV6-5 and TRBJ2-1; 12 nucleotides align to TRBD1. The junction had 6 bases not matched to a gene; V was cut back by 6 bases and J by 6 bases. The CDR3 consists of 15 residues. Germline V gene lookup returns CDR1 MNHEY and CDR2 SVGAGI.

The chain has TRBV7-9 and TRBJ1-2; 7 positions agree with TRBD1. Germline CDR1 reads SEHNR; CDR2 reads FQNEAQ (reference sequence). CDR3 length: 15 residues. V lost 5 bases, J lost 3 bases, and 9 bases stayed unmatched. This CDR3 reads CASSQSWTGDYGYTF. Here the CDR3 DNA reads TGTGCCAGCAGCCAGTCCTGGACAGGTGACTATGGCTACACCTTC.

This chain connects TRBV2 to TRBJ2-1, with 11 bases aligning to TRBD2. J gave up 8 bases and V 5 bases, and 8 bases lay outside the gene matches. Germline V gives CDR1 SNHLY, CDR2 FYNNEI. The CDR3 has 15 residues. The CDR3 region is CASSPTSGIIHEQFF. The CDR3 DNA reads TGTGCCAGCAGTCCGACTAGCGGGATTATCCATGAGCAGTTCTTC.

This chain connects TRBV9 to TRBJ2-3; 9 bases are shared with TRBD2. J was trimmed by 7 bases and V by 0 bases; bases with no gene match: 9. The CDR3 spans 16 residues. Looked up from germline, CDR1 is SGDLS and CDR2 is YYNGEE. CDR3 sequence reads: CASSVGASGRSNTQYF. CDR3 nucleotides: TGTGCCAGCAGCGTAGGCGCCAGCGGGAGGTCCAATACGCAGTATTTT.

This rearrangement joins TRBV14 to TRBJ1-1, with D tentatively TRBD1 (6 bases). Germline assignment: CDR1 SGHDN and CDR2 FVKESK. Trimming shortened V by 3 bases and J by 3 bases, and 14 bases separated the two germline ends. The CDR3 runs to 15 residues. The DNA of the CDR3 is TGTGCCAGCAGCCACTTAGTACAGGGTGACACTGAAGCTTTCTTT. Protein: CASSHLVQGDTEAFF.

The chain is built from TRBV10-3 and TRBJ2-5; D call uncertain. Deletions cut 7 bases from V and 5 bases from J, with 20 bases between. The CDR3 runs 15 residues. The germline V gene encodes CDR1 ENHRY and CDR2 SYGVKD. CDR3 residues: CAIITSPQGPETQYF. CDR3 coding DNA: TGTGCCATCATAACCAGCCCCCAAGGCCCGGAGACCCAGTACTTC.

The V gene is TRBV5-1, the J gene TRBJ2-1; tentatively, D is TRBD1 or TRBD2 (6 bases each). CDR1 is SGHRS, CDR2 YFSETQ, per germline. CDR3 length: 15 residues. Trimming shortened V by 4 bases and J by 6 bases, and 17 bases separated the two germline ends. The CDR3 DNA follows: TGCGCCAGCAGCGGGGGCCTAGCGCCAACCAATGAGCAGTTCTTC. It yields the protein CASSGGLAPTNEQFF.

The rearrangement links TRBV2 to TRBJ1-2; the match to TRBD1 covers 11 bases. The V and J ends lost 6 bases and 4 bases, in that order; junction bases with no gene match: 7. The CDR3 loop spans 15 amino acids. The germline V gene has CDR1 SNHLY and CDR2 FYNNEI. The CDR3: CASSEGQGGTYGYTF. For the CDR3, the DNA is TGTGCCAGCAGCGAGGGACAGGGGGGAACCTATGGCTACACCTTC.

The chain employs TRBV29-1 and TRBJ2-7, with 9 bases fitting TRBD2. The CDR3 sequence is 15 residues long. With V trimmed by 0 bases and J by 3 bases, 6 bases remained unmatched. Germline V gene lookup returns CDR1 SQVTM and CDR2 ANQGSEA. The CDR3 region is CSVEDRGSGSYEQYF. DNA of the CDR3: TGCAGCGTTGAAGATAGGGGTAGCGGGAGCTACGAGCAGTACTTC.

The chain employs TRBV6-1 and TRBJ2-7, with TRBD1 as a possible D gene (6 bases). Germline CDR1 is MNHNS and CDR2 is SASEGT. V was trimmed by 4 bases and J by 3 bases, leaving 19 bases between them. CDR3 length: 16 residues. The CDR3 spells CASSVSGDPGHYEQYF. The CDR3 DNA reads TGTGCCAGCAGTGTGTCCGGGGATCCGGGACACTACGAGCAGTACTTC.